A selection of T cell receptor beta chains follows, all from one sample in a study of liver allograft versus peripheral blood T cells. TCRdb re-analysed the reads in MiXCR, keeping a single row per CDR3 protein. The sample yields some 6,500 distinct CDR3 sequences, less than 20% seen once. The receptor source for this set is a human patient who had a liver transplant. Some T cells here may be from the graft donor. Each CDR3 is given with its conserved first and last residue. The D gene is left open where the match is weak. The size entry is marked missing in some rows and otherwise reads once, few, many or a size class.

cdr3_aa d_call j_call clone_size v_call
CASSLKAGATNEKLFF NA TRBJ1-4 NA TRBV7-9
CASSADTEAFF NA TRBJ1-1 few TRBV5-6
CASSFSGLGSPLHF NA TRBJ1-6 many TRBV27
CASSYYDRGANTEAFF TRBD1 TRBJ1-1 few TRBV6-2/TRBV6-3
CASSLGEGVGDTQYF NA TRBJ2-3 medium-sized TRBV13
CASLGGSNSYEQYF NA TRBJ2-7 few TRBV6-1
CASSSVYRGTNTEAFF TRBD1 TRBJ1-1 medium-sized TRBV19
CASSVGSYEQYF NA TRBJ2-7 once TRBV11-2
CASSLRGENYEQYF NA TRBJ2-7 many TRBV11-1
CASSPRTLEVGNQPQHF NA TRBJ1-5 medium-sized TRBV6-1
CASSSWGDYNSPLHF NA TRBJ1-6 NA TRBV13
CASRALESYTEAFF NA TRBJ1-1 many TRBV6-5
CASSDLFYGYTF NA TRBJ1-2 NA TRBV25-1
CASSLSGQGSEQYF TRBD1 TRBJ2-7 NA TRBV7-3
CAWAFSGTLNTEAFF NA TRBJ1-1 medium-sized TRBV30
CASSIVSGTVYGYTF NA TRBJ1-2 many TRBV19
CASQRGGLEQYF TRBD2 TRBJ2-7 once TRBV12-3/TRBV12-4
CATRRHRRYNEQFF NA TRBJ2-1 NA TRBV24-1
CASNSGGDNSPLHF TRBD1 TRBJ1-6 NA TRBV27
CASSGGTSGLTDTQYF TRBD2 TRBJ2-3 few TRBV9
CASSLLPDLGTYGYTF NA TRBJ1-2 NA TRBV27
CASSFNTNTEAFF NA TRBJ1-1 few TRBV12-3/TRBV12-4
CASSVGPGRNTEAFF NA TRBJ1-1 large TRBV27
CASTGPQGNYGYTF NA TRBJ1-2 NA TRBV11-2
CATSPEAYGYTF NA TRBJ1-2 NA TRBV12-3/TRBV12-4
CASSSGRGPNYGYTF NA TRBJ1-2 few TRBV11-2
CASSTGQGGLENEKLFF TRBD1 TRBJ1-4 many TRBV19
CASSYNNEQFF NA TRBJ2-1 few TRBV5-4
CASSSFAGVTVQETQYF TRBD2 TRBJ2-5 medium-sized TRBV18
CASNSGRMAEAFF NA TRBJ1-1 many TRBV19
CASSPGGWETQYF TRBD1 TRBJ2-5 few TRBV12-3/TRBV12-4
CASNALNTEAFF NA TRBJ1-1 medium-sized TRBV7-9
CASSPPIYLNTEAFF NA TRBJ1-1 many TRBV19
CASNEVVGNTEAFF NA TRBJ1-1 NA TRBV12-3/TRBV12-4
CASSVSEGGNTEAFF NA TRBJ1-1 NA TRBV9
CASSPLVVEQFF NA TRBJ2-1 NA TRBV7-9
CASSAYRQGGGTGELFF NA TRBJ2-2 many TRBV19
CATSRDRGTGVNYGYTF TRBD1 TRBJ1-2 medium-sized TRBV15
CASDKSGARFTDTQYF NA TRBJ2-3 few TRBV7-9
CASSYSRGAAEAFF NA TRBJ1-1 many TRBV6-5
CASSLILAGGSDTQYF TRBD2 TRBJ2-3 NA TRBV27
CASTRTSGGPDTQYF TRBD2 TRBJ2-3 NA TRBV5-4
CASSETSNYGYTF NA TRBJ1-2 NA TRBV2
CASSLLSSWLMNTEAFF NA TRBJ1-1 few TRBV7-9
CSVGSGDGGQPQHF NA TRBJ1-5 medium-sized TRBV29-1
CASSLGKRSGGYTF NA TRBJ1-2 many TRBV13
CSVEGQGGYEQYF TRBD1 TRBJ2-7 medium-sized TRBV29-1
CASSRQGNTEAFF TRBD1 TRBJ1-1 many TRBV6-2/TRBV6-3
CASSEGGRAARYGYTF NA TRBJ1-2 NA TRBV2
CASSQTGGETEAFF TRBD1 TRBJ1-1 many TRBV27
CAWSGGTTEAFF NA TRBJ1-1 many TRBV30
CASSLGTGFHEQYF TRBD1 TRBJ2-7 few TRBV12-3/TRBV12-4
CASRTTGSSYNSPLHF TRBD1 TRBJ1-6 medium-sized TRBV6-6
CASSLGRDRGSNSPLHF TRBD1 TRBJ1-6 medium-sized TRBV13
CASSPRTSGGVDNEQFF TRBD2 TRBJ2-1 NA TRBV19
CSVNSNYGYTF NA TRBJ1-2 medium-sized TRBV29-1
CASGGGYNEQFF TRBD2 TRBJ2-1 NA TRBV27
CASGLPDFSSYEQYF NA TRBJ2-7 NA TRBV12-5
CASSEERGAYEQYF TRBD2 TRBJ2-7 many TRBV6-1